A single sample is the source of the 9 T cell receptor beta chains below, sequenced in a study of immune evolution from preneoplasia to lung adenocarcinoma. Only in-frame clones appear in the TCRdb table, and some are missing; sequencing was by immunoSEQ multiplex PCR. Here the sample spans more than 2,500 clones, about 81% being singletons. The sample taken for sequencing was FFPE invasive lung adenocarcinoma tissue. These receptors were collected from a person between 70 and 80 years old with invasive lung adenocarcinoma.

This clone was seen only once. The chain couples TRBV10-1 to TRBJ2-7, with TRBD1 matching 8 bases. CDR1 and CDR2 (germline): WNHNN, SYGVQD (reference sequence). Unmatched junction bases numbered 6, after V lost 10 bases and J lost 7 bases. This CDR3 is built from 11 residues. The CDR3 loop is CATGQGSEQYF. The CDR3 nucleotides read TGCGCCACTGGACAGGGATCGGAGCAGTACTTC.

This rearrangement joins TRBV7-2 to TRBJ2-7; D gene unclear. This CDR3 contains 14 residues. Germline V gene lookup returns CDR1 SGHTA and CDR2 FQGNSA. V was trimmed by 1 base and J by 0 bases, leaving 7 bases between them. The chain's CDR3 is CASSLDRSSYEQYF. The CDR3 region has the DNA TGTGCCAGCAGCTTAGATCGCAGCTCCTACGAGCAGTACTTC.

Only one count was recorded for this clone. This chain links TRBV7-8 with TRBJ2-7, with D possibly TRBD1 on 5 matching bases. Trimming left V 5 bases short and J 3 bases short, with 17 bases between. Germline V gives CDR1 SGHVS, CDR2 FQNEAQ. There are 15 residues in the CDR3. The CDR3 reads CASSGIQGSSYEQYF. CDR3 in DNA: TGTGCCAGCAGCGGAATCCAGGGTTCCAGCTACGAGCAGTACTTC.

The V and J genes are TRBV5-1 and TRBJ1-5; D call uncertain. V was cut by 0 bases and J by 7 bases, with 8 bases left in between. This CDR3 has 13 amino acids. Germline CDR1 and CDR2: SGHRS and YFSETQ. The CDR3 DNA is TGCGCCAGCAGCTTGGGGCCCCAACAGCCCCAGCATTTT. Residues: CASSLGPQQPQHF.

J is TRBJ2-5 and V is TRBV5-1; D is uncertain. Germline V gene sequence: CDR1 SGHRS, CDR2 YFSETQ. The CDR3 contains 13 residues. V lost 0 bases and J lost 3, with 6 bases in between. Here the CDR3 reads CASSLGPKETQYF. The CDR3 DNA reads TGCGCCAGCAGCTTGGGGCCGAAAGAGACCCAGTACTTC.

The CDR3, as DNA: TGTGCCAGCAGCCCCCACGACAGGTGGCAAGAGACCCAGTACTTC. Translation: CASSPHDRWQETQYF. J is TRBJ2-5 and V is TRBV16, with a possible D match to TRBD1 (6 bases). CDR3 length: 15 amino acids. Germline values: CDR1 KGHSY, CDR2 FQNENV. Trimming shortened V by 4 bases and J by 2 bases, and 14 bases separated the two germline ends.

CDR3 bases: TGTGCCTGGTGCAGGCGATTGAACACTGAAGCTTTCTTT. Translation gives CAWCRRLNTEAFF. The V call is TRBV30, the J call TRBJ1-1; D gene ambiguous. The germline CDR1 and CDR2 sequences are GTSNPN and SVGIG (reference sequence). This CDR3 has 13 amino acids. The V end was cut by 5 bases, the J end by 0 bases, with 10 bases between.

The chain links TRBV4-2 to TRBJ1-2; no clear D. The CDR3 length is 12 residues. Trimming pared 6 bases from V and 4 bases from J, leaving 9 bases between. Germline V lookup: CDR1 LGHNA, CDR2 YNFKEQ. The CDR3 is CASRGGSYGYTF. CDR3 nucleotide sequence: TGTGCCAGCAGGGGCGGGAGCTATGGCTACACCTTC.

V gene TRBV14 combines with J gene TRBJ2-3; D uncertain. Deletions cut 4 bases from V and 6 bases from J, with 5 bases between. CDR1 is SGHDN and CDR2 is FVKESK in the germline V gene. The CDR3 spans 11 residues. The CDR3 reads CASSLRDTQYF. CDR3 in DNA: TGTGCCAGCAGCCTGAGGGATACGCAGTATTTT.